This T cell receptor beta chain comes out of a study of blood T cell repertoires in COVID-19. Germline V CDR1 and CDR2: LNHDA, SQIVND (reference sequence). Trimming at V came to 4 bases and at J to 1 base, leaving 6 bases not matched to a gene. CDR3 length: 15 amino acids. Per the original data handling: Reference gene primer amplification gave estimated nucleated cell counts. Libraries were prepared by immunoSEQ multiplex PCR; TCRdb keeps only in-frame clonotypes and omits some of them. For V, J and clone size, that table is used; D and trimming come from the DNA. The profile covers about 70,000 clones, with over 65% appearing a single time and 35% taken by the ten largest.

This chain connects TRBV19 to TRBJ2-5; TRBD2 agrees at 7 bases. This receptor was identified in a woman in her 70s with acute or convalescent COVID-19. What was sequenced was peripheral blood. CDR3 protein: CASSTSGGTQETQYF. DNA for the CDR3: TGTGCCAGTAGTACGTCGGGAGGTACCCAAGAGACCCAGTACTTC.